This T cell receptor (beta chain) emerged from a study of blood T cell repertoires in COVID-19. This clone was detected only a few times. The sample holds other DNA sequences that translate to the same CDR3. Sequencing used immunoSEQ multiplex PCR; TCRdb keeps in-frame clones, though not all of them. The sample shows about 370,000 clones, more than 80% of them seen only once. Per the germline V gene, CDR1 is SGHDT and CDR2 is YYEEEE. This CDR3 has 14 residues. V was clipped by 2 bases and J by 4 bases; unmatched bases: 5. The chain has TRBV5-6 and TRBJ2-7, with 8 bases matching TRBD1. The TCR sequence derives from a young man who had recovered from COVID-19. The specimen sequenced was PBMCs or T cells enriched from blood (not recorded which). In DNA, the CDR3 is TGTGCCAGCAGCTTTGGACAGGGACGGTACGAGCAGTACTTC. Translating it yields CASSFGQGRYEQYF.